These 15 T cell receptor beta chains originate from one sample sequenced in a study of CD8 T cells in ankylosing spondylitis. TCRdb re-analysed the 5' RACE reads in MiXCR, keeping a single row per CDR3 protein. The sample consists of 250,000 to 300,000 distinct CDR3 sequences, around 20% of them appearing once. Sequencing input: blood, either unsorted or a sorted T cell fraction (not recorded which). These receptors were taken from a male donor with ankylosing spondylitis or in good health (not recorded which).

This clonotype was counted ten times or more. The V call is TRBV5-6, the J call TRBJ2-1, with D hard to call. Per the germline V gene, CDR1 is SGHDT and CDR2 is YYEEEE. CDR3 length equals 15 residues. The V and J ends lost 1 base and 1 base respectively, with 9 bases between them. DNA for the CDR3: TGTGCCAGCAGCTTGTCGGGCCGATCCTACAATGAGCAGTTCTTC. This translates into CASSLSGRSYNEQFF.

The table lists this clonotype with a few counts. The chain uses TRBV20-1 and TRBJ2-3; 13 bases align to TRBD2. J lost 4 bases, V lost 1 base, and 5 bases had no gene match. Germline CDR1 is DFQATT and CDR2 is SNEGSKA (reference sequence). The CDR3 spans 16 residues. The DNA for the CDR3 is TGCAGTGCTAGAGGTCCCACTAGCGGGAGGGCAGATACGCAGTATTTT. It translates to CSARGPTSGRADTQYF.

A note on this clonotype: This may be a read error, as it is one base from a much larger clone. As DNA, the CDR3 is TGTGCCAGCAGCCAAACCGGTAGGGGGAATGGCCACACCTTC. Protein: CASSQTGRGNGHTF. This chain links TRBV6-1 with TRBJ1-2; TRBD1 is a possible D gene (6 bases). There are 14 residues in the CDR3. Germline V CDR1 and CDR2: MNHNS, SASEGT.

The V gene is TRBV7-9, the J gene TRBJ1-2; TRBD1 matches 10 bases. Germline loops: CDR1 SEHNR, CDR2 FQNEAQ (reference sequence). The CDR3 length is 13 residues. The J segment lost 6 bases and the V segment lost 6 bases, leaving 4 bases of the junction unmatched. The CDR3 region is CASRQTGGDGYTF. The CDR3 nucleotides read TGTGCCAGCAGACAGACAGGGGGCGATGGCTACACCTTC.

This clonotype was detected a few times. The J gene is TRBJ1-3, the V gene TRBV5-1; D not resolved. This CDR3 is built from 15 residues. Germline V gene data show CDR1 as SGHRS and CDR2 as YFSETQ. V was pared by 0 bases and J by 0 bases, with 7 bases between. The CDR3 DNA is TGCGCCAGCAGCTTGGCCGGCAGCTCTGGAAACACCATATATTTT. It specifies CASSLAGSSGNTIYF. Complete variable domain (other parts from reference TRBV5-1 and TRBJ1-3): KAGVTQTPRYLIKTRGQQVTLSCSPISGHRSVSWYQQTPGQGLQFLFEYFSETQRNKGNFPGRFSGRQFSNSRSEMNVSTLELGDSALYLCASSLAGSSGNTIYFGEGSWLTVV.

The V call is TRBV3-1, the J call TRBJ1-2; D gene uncertain. The germline CDR1 and CDR2 sequences are LGHDT and YNNKEL (reference sequence). Trimming took 4 bases from V and 7 from J, leaving 13 bases between them. CDR3 length equals 13 residues. The CDR3 sequence: CASSLETRSGYTF. CDR3 DNA: TGTGCCAGCAGCCTAGAAACCAGGTCTGGCTACACCTTC. Full variable domain (remainder filled in from reference TRBV3-1 and TRBJ1-2): DTAVSQTPKYLVTQMGNDKSIKCEQNLGHDTMYWYKQDSKKFLKIMFSYNNKELIINETVPNRFSPKSPDKAHLNLHINSLELGDSAVYFCASSLETRSGYTFGSGTRLTVV.

The V and J genes are TRBV15 and TRBJ2-1; D may match TRBD1 or TRBD2 (6 bases each). Germline V gene sequence: CDR1 LNHNV, CDR2 YYDKDF (reference sequence). The CDR3 length is 17 residues. V dropped 1 base and J dropped 0 bases, with 13 bases sitting between them. The CDR3 DNA is TGTGCCACCAGCAGAGGGGGGGCAGGGAGCTCCTACAATGAGCAGTTCTTC. Its translation is CATSRGGAGSSYNEQFF.

The CDR3 sequence: CASSVGGTRFSGANVLTF. The DNA of the CDR3 is TGTGCCAGCAGCGTAGGGGGGACCCGCTTTTCTGGGGCCAACGTCCTGACTTTC. The V gene is TRBV9, the J gene TRBJ2-6; D might be TRBD1 or TRBD2, each matching 5 bases. The CDR3 has 18 residues. The V end was cut by 0 bases, the J end by 1 base, with 14 bases between. Germline V gives CDR1 SGDLS, CDR2 YYNGEE.

The table lists this clonotype with a few counts. This chain uses TRBV5-6 with TRBJ2-3; a weak D match, TRBD2 (6 bases). This CDR3 has 17 residues. V was clipped by 0 bases and J by 2 bases, with 16 bases between them. The germline V gene encodes CDR1 SGHDT and CDR2 YYEEEE. The CDR3 nucleotides are TGTGCCAGCAGCTTGGCCGGGACTCCCTCCTTCACAGATACGCAGTATTTT. Protein sequence: CASSLAGTPSFTDTQYF. Full variable domain (outside the CDR3, taken from reference TRBV5-6 and TRBJ2-3): DAGVTQSPTHLIKTRGQQVTLRCSPKSGHDTVSWYQQALGQGPQFIFQYYEEEERQRGNFPDRFSGHQFPNYSSELNVNALLLGDSALYLCASSLAGTPSFTDTQYFGPGTRLTVL.

This clonotype was seen repeatedly, ten times or more. The V call is TRBV9, the J call TRBJ2-3, with D perhaps matching TRBD2 (5 bases). The CDR3 has 13 residues. Germline assignment: CDR1 SGDLS and CDR2 YYNGEE. With 3 bases removed from V and 6 bases from J, the gap between germline ends came to 11 bases. Here the CDR3 reads CASSAFGVDTQYF. In DNA, the CDR3 is TGTGCCAGCAGCGCCTTCGGGGTGGATACGCAGTATTTT.

The chain has TRBV18 and TRBJ1-5; D uncertain. Germline V gives CDR1 KGHSH, CDR2 LQKENI. Trimming left V 4 bases short and J 9 bases short, with 19 bases between. The CDR3 extends over 15 amino acids. For the CDR3, the DNA is TGTGCCAGCTCACGTTTTGAGACGAGGGAATTGCCCCAGCATTTT. It specifies CASSRFETRELPQHF.

There are a few counts of this clonotype. V gene TRBV30 combines with J gene TRBJ1-1; D ambiguous. The CDR3 contains 11 residues. In germline, CDR1 is GTSNPN, CDR2 SVGIG (reference sequence). The V end was cut by 5 bases, the J end by 6 bases, with 10 bases between. CDR3 residues: CAWDQEAEAFF. In DNA form, the CDR3 reads TGTGCCTGGGACCAGGAGGCTGAAGCTTTCTTT.

The gene calls are TRBV20-1 and TRBJ2-6; a possible D gene is TRBD2 (5 bases). V dropped 1 base and J dropped 2 bases, with 12 bases sitting between them. The germline V gene has CDR1 DFQATT and CDR2 SNEGSKA (reference sequence). This CDR3 contains 16 residues. In DNA form, the CDR3 reads TGCAGTGCTAGAGTCGGGGTGGATGCTGGGGCCAACGTCCTGACTTTC. It codes for CSARVGVDAGANVLTF.

This clonotype has only a few counts. The chain combines TRBV5-1 with TRBJ2-3; 8 nucleotides match TRBD2. V lost 4 bases to trimming and J lost 0 bases; unmatched junction nucleotides: 7. CDR1 is SGHRS and CDR2 is YFSETQ in the germline V gene. CDR3 length equals 16 residues. The chain's CDR3 is CASSPGLGASTDTQYF. The DNA of the CDR3 is TGCGCCAGCAGCCCGGGACTAGGGGCTAGCACAGATACGCAGTATTTT.

This sequence joins TRBV9 and TRBJ1-5; D remains unclear. Germline values: CDR1 SGDLS, CDR2 YYNGEE. The CDR3 has 15 residues. Trimming cost V 2 bases and J 0 bases, with 9 bases left between them. The CDR3 loop reads CASSVSDLSNQPQHF. DNA of the CDR3: TGTGCCAGCAGCGTTTCGGACCTTAGCAATCAGCCCCAGCATTTT.